The sequence of this T cell receptor beta chain was determined in a study of PD-1 blockade in classical Hodgkin lymphoma (dated by TCRdb to 2019 to 2021). Looking at the study overall: Nivolumab dosing was 3 mg/kg intravenously every 2 weeks, continuing until either disease progression or unacceptable toxicity. To define a peripheral blood immune signature of response to PD-1 blockade in classical Hodgkin lymphoma, the study combined TCR beta sequencing with CyTOF.

The time point label here, explained by the study, means: cycle 4 day 1 (C4D1), after about 6 weeks of nivolumab. All trial patients had relapsed after autologous stem cell transplantation, with cohorts A, B and C differing in prior brentuximab vedotin exposure. The trial cohort comprised approximately 55 patients with relapsed/refractory classical Hodgkin lymphoma whose best overall responses were complete response, partial response or progressive disease. In the multi-cohort phase II CheckMate 205 trial, trial patients received single-agent nivolumab. Best overall response was determined by an independent review committee according to the 2007 International Working Group response criteria. PBMCs from the trial were collected at three points: immediately before nivolumab initiation (C1D1), and during therapy at cycle 2 day 1 and cycle 4 day 1. Peripheral blood was collected in 8 mL Vacutainer Cell Preparation Tubes, from which PBMCs were isolated by centrifugation and then cryopreserved.

Reading the germline V gene gives CDR1 SNHLY and CDR2 FYNNEI. V lost 3 bases and J lost 0 bases; the stretch between them is 12 bases long. The cysteine opens and the phenylalanine closes a CDR3 of 16 amino acids. Just the 48-base CDR3 DNA is kept, in frame starting at base 1. Details on this clone: There is no known antigen for this receptor. It has no much larger one-base neighbor in the sample; base qualities were not kept.

Genomic DNA was extracted with the Qiagen DNeasy kit from unsorted PBMCs and from negatively selected CD4+ and CD8+ fractions. Using primers that anneal to V and J segments, immunoSEQ multiplex PCR amplified the TCR beta CDR3 regions. A synthetic immune receptor repertoire was used to minimize amplification bias, and any remaining bias was removed computationally after sequencing. Under the source paper's analysis protocol: Custom Python scripts were used to quantify repertoire diversity as the Shannon entropy index. Unsorted, CD4+ and CD8+ repertoires were analyzed separately, except in combined analyses where CD4+ and CD8+ sequences were merged in silico. A clone was considered expanded if an increase in frequency of at least 2-fold after treatment relative to C1D1 was found, and a pseudocount of 0.5 was applied to clones undetected at baseline. Singleton clones were defined as clones with 0 or 1 copy at C1D1, and non-singleton clones were defined as clones with 2 or more copies. Clones expanded in unsorted samples were annotated as CD4+, CD8+ or unknown by matching protein sequences in sorted samples from the same patient. Wilcoxon tests on paired samples were used to test diversity changes from C1D1 to C4D1. Held by TCRdb, this immuneACCESS table contains in-frame sequences only and omits some clones. Under half of the omission traces to an unresolved V gene where checked; the cause of the rest is unknown. That table is the source of V, J and clone size, and D and trimming were worked out from the DNA. Counted in this sample were 20,000 to 30,000 clones; roughly four fifths of them appeared once. The ten largest clones capture under 8% of the sample.

Study-wide conclusions, independent of this receptor: Baseline TCR diversity was reported to be lower in newly diagnosed patients than in healthy donors and to be lower still in relapsed/refractory patients. The study covered only a single clinical trial cohort, and the causes of the repertoire differences, possibly disease activity or prior therapy, were still not defined. Patients starting nivolumab less than 1 year after ASCT had lower diversity and were excluded from later analyses to avoid confounding by immune reconstitution. Among trial patients, those achieving complete response had baseline diversity similar to that of newly diagnosed patients, while diversity was significantly lower in partial responders and progressors. By C4D1, a significant rise was seen in CD4+ TCR diversity but not in CD8+ TCR diversity (p=0.0027 vs p=0.16), and the rise was most apparent among complete responders (p=0.02).

The TCR originated in a human donor with classical Hodgkin lymphoma. Sequencing was performed on peripheral blood mononuclear cells (PBMCs), taken before the fourth cycle of nivolumab. In this chain, TRBV2 is recombined with TRBJ1-5, with no D gene named confidently. The CDR3 corresponds to CASSDTRFYSNQPQHF. The DNA sequence is as follows: TGTGCCAGCAGTGATACAAGGTTTTATAGCAATCAGCCCCAGCATTTT.